This T cell receptor beta chain was recovered during a study of CD8 T cells in Susac syndrome. V was pared by 7 bases and J by 0 bases, with 10 bases between. CDR1 is MNHEY and CDR2 is SVGAGI in the germline V gene. This CDR3 region has 15 residues. RNA amounts of about 0.45 to 1 ug underwent reverse transcription with random hexamers. The authors amplified TCR beta CDR3 across 54 Vbeta and 13 Jbeta using immunoSEQ multiplex PCR. A single record per CDR3 protein comes from TCRdb applying MiXCR to the immunoSEQ multiplex PCR reads. The repertoire includes some 100,000 distinct CDR3 sequences, 80% to 95% of them detected once, and around 0.12% sits in the top ten. This clonotype was counted between two and nine times.

Sequences were obtained from CD8+ T cells from PBMCs. V gene TRBV6-5 combines with J gene TRBJ1-6; D remains unclear. This TCR was recovered from a human donor in good health. The DNA for the CDR3 is TGTGCCAGCACCGGAACGGGCTCCTATAATTCACCCCTCCACTTT. The encoded protein is CASTGTGSYNSPLHF.